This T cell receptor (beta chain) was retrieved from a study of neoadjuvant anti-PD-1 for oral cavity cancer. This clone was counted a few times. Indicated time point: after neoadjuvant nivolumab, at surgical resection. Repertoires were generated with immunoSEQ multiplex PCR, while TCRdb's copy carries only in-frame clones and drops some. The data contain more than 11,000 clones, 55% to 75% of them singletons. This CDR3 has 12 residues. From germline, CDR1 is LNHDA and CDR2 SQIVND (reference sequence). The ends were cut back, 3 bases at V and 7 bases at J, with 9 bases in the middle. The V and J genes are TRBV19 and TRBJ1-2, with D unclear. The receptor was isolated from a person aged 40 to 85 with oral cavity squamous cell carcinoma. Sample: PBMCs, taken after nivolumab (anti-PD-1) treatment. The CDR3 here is CASSIRELGYTF. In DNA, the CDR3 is TGTGCCAGTAGTATTCGGGAGCTTGGCTACACCTTC.